This is a list of T cell receptor beta chains from one sample in a study of shared clonotypes between healthy human individuals. Using immunoSEQ multiplex PCR, the repertoire was profiled, and TCRdb retains in-frame clones only, with some absent. The table shows some 2.1 million clones, with 95% occurring only once. The sample consisted of naive CD4+ T cells sorted from blood. These receptor sequences come from a man younger than 30 in good health. Both conserved end residues are part of each CDR3. A D gene is named only where the DNA matches it firmly. Clone size appears in some rows only: once, few, many, or a class for an expanded clone.

D gene: NA; J gene: TRBJ2-7; clone size: few; V gene: TRBV6-1; CDR3 DNA: TGTGCCAGCAGTGAAGTTGCCAGCCACTACGAGCAGTACTTC; CDR3 protein: CASSEVASHYEQYF
D gene: TRBD1; J gene: TRBJ1-6; clone size: NA; V gene: TRBV5-8; CDR3 DNA: TGTGCCAGCAGCTCCCGGACAGGACATAATTCACCCCTCCACTTT; CDR3 protein: CASSSRTGHNSPLHF
D gene: TRBD2; J gene: TRBJ2-4; clone size: few; V gene: TRBV7-9; CDR3 DNA: TGTGCCAGCAGCAATCTACCGGGACTAGCAGACATTCAGTACTTC; CDR3 protein: CASSNLPGLADIQYF
D gene: TRBD1; J gene: TRBJ1-4; clone size: once; V gene: TRBV30; CDR3 DNA: TGTGCCTGGAGTGTCCAGGGGGCTTATGAAAAACTGTTTTTT; CDR3 protein: CAWSVQGAYEKLFF
D gene: TRBD2; J gene: TRBJ2-3; clone size: NA; V gene: TRBV6-6; CDR3 DNA: TGTGCCAGCAGAACTAGCGGGGGGGCTGGAGATACGCAGTATTTT; CDR3 protein: CASRTSGGAGDTQYF
D gene: NA; J gene: TRBJ1-6; clone size: NA; V gene: TRBV10-1; CDR3 DNA: TGCGCCAGCAGTGAGTCGCGGTTGGATATGGGTAATAATTCACCCCTCCACTTT; CDR3 protein: CASSESRLDMGNNSPLHF
D gene: NA; J gene: TRBJ1-1; clone size: NA; V gene: TRBV6-5; CDR3 DNA: TGTGCCAGCAATCGGGGAATATCCACTGAAGCTTTCTTT; CDR3 protein: CASNRGISTEAFF
D gene: NA; J gene: TRBJ1-1; clone size: NA; V gene: TRBV30; CDR3 DNA: TGTGCCTGGAACCCGGACAGCTCGAACACTGAAGCTTTCTTT; CDR3 protein: CAWNPDSSNTEAFF
D gene: NA; J gene: TRBJ1-1; clone size: NA; V gene: TRBV6-1; CDR3 DNA: TGTGCCAGCAGTGGTCGGCAGGGCAACACTGAAGCTTTCTTT; CDR3 protein: CASSGRQGNTEAFF
D gene: NA; J gene: TRBJ2-7; clone size: NA; V gene: TRBV6-5; CDR3 DNA: TGTGCCAGCACGGCCGGTACTACCTACGAGCAGTACTTC; CDR3 protein: CASTAGTTYEQYF
D gene: NA; J gene: TRBJ2-6; clone size: NA; V gene: TRBV6-1; CDR3 DNA: TGTGCCAGCAGTGAAGGCTGGGCCAACGTCCTGACTTTC; CDR3 protein: CASSEGWANVLTF
D gene: NA; J gene: TRBJ1-4; clone size: NA; V gene: TRBV4-1; CDR3 DNA: TGCGCCAGCAGCCAAGAAAGGGCCTCTAATGAAAAACTGTTTTTT; CDR3 protein: CASSQERASNEKLFF
D gene: NA; J gene: TRBJ2-5; clone size: few; V gene: TRBV11-2; CDR3 DNA: TGTGCCAGCTCCCCATCGGGCTTCGGGGCGGTAGAGACCCAGTACTTC; CDR3 protein: CASSPSGFGAVETQYF
D gene: NA; J gene: TRBJ2-7; clone size: NA; V gene: TRBV28; CDR3 DNA: TGTGCCAGCAGCCTTCTGTCGGAGCAGTACTTC; CDR3 protein: CASSLLSEQYF
D gene: TRBD1; J gene: TRBJ2-6; clone size: NA; V gene: TRBV18; CDR3 DNA: TGTGCCAGCTCGCCGGGACAGGCTGGGGCCAACGTCCTGACTTTC; CDR3 protein: CASSPGQAGANVLTF
D gene: NA; J gene: TRBJ2-1; clone size: NA; V gene: TRBV2; CDR3 DNA: TGTGCCAGCAGTGATAGCGGTAGTTCCTACAATGAGCAGTTCTTC; CDR3 protein: CASSDSGSSYNEQFF
D gene: TRBD2; J gene: TRBJ2-1; clone size: NA; V gene: TRBV6-4; CDR3 DNA: TGTGCCAGCAGTGTTGGGGGACTAGCGGGAGTAAATGAGCAGTTCTTC; CDR3 protein: CASSVGGLAGVNEQFF
D gene: NA; J gene: TRBJ2-3; clone size: NA; V gene: TRBV5-1; CDR3 DNA: TGCGCCAGCAGCTTGGTGGGTAGCGGAAGCACAGATACGCAGTATTTT; CDR3 protein: CASSLVGSGSTDTQYF
D gene: NA; J gene: TRBJ1-6; clone size: NA; V gene: TRBV27; CDR3 DNA: TGTGCCAGCAGTTTCGAGTACTCCCAGCGGAATTCACCCCTCCACTTT; CDR3 protein: CASSFEYSQRNSPLHF
D gene: NA; J gene: TRBJ2-1; clone size: NA; V gene: TRBV4-2; CDR3 DNA: TGTGCCAGCAGCCAAGATGCAGGGCTTGGAAATGAGCAGTTCTTC; CDR3 protein: CASSQDAGLGNEQFF
D gene: NA; J gene: TRBJ2-1; clone size: NA; V gene: TRBV4-1; CDR3 DNA: TGCGCCAGCAGCCAAGCCCCCGGTGAGCAGTTCTTC; CDR3 protein: CASSQAPGEQFF
D gene: NA; J gene: TRBJ2-7; clone size: NA; V gene: TRBV5-1; CDR3 DNA: TGCGCCAGCAGCTTGGTGCGGGTCAAAAATACGAAGCAGTACCCTTCATTCAAGCAGTACTTC; CDR3 protein: CASSLVRVKNTKQYPSFKQYF
D gene: TRBD1; J gene: TRBJ2-2; clone size: NA; V gene: TRBV28; CDR3 DNA: TGTGCCAGCAGTTTTGGGGACAGGGATAACGGGGAGCTGTTTTTT; CDR3 protein: CASSFGDRDNGELFF
D gene: TRBD1; J gene: TRBJ2-3; clone size: NA; V gene: TRBV10-3; CDR3 DNA: TGTGCCATCACCTCGGGACAGGGGGCCACAGATACGCAGTATTTT; CDR3 protein: CAITSGQGATDTQYF
D gene: NA; J gene: TRBJ1-3; clone size: NA; V gene: TRBV18; CDR3 DNA: TGTGCCAGCTCACCACCCGGACACAGCTCTGGAAACACCATATATTTT; CDR3 protein: CASSPPGHSSGNTIYF
D gene: NA; J gene: TRBJ2-3; clone size: NA; V gene: TRBV10-3; CDR3 DNA: TGTGCCATCAGTGGCATCCTGGCGGGTTACACAGATACGCAGTATTTT; CDR3 protein: CAISGILAGYTDTQYF
D gene: NA; J gene: TRBJ1-4; clone size: NA; V gene: TRBV7-2; CDR3 DNA: TGTGCCAGCAGCTTAGAAAGGCCTGCAACTAATGAAAAACTGTTTTTT; CDR3 protein: CASSLERPATNEKLFF
D gene: TRBD1; J gene: TRBJ1-3; clone size: once; V gene: TRBV15; CDR3 DNA: TGTGCCACCAGCAGCTGGGACAGGCACTCTGGAAACACCATATATTTT; CDR3 protein: CATSSWDRHSGNTIYF
D gene: TRBD1; J gene: TRBJ1-1; clone size: NA; V gene: TRBV5-1; CDR3 DNA: TGCGCCAGCAGCTCCCAACAGGGGGCGAGCACTGAAGCTTTCTTT; CDR3 protein: CASSSQQGASTEAFF
D gene: TRBD2; J gene: TRBJ2-7; clone size: NA; V gene: TRBV15; CDR3 DNA: TGTGCCACCAGCAGGGGAACTAGCGGGAGCTACGAGCAGTACTTC; CDR3 protein: CATSRGTSGSYEQYF
D gene: TRBD1; J gene: TRBJ1-4; clone size: NA; V gene: TRBV18; CDR3 DNA: TGTGCCAGCTCCACGGACAGGGGGGAATTCGAAAAACTGTTTTTT; CDR3 protein: CASSTDRGEFEKLFF
D gene: NA; J gene: TRBJ2-6; clone size: NA; V gene: TRBV27; CDR3 DNA: TGTGCCAGCAGTCCGGGATTTGGGGCCAACGTCCTGACTTTC; CDR3 protein: CASSPGFGANVLTF
D gene: TRBD1; J gene: TRBJ1-2; clone size: once; V gene: TRBV6-5; CDR3 DNA: TGTGCCAGCAGTCGGACAGGCGGCTATGGCTACACCTTC; CDR3 protein: CASSRTGGYGYTF
D gene: NA; J gene: TRBJ2-3; clone size: once; V gene: TRBV5-4; CDR3 DNA: TGTGCCAGCAGCTCAGGACCTCAGGTAGAAGATACGCAGTATTTT; CDR3 protein: CASSSGPQVEDTQYF